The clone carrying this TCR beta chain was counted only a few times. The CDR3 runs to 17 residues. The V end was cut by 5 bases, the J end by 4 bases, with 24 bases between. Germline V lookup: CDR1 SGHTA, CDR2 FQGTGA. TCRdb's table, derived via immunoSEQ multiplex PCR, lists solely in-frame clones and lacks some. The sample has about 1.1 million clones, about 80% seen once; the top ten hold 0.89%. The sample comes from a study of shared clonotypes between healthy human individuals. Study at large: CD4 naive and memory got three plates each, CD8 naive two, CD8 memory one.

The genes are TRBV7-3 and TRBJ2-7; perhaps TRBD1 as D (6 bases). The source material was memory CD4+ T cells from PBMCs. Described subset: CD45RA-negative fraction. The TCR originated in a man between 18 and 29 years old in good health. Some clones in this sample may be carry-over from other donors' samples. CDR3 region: CASSPQGLGLTPYEQYF. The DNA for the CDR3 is TGTGCCAGCAGCCCCCAGGGGCTTGGGCTAACTCCTTACGAGCAGTACTTC. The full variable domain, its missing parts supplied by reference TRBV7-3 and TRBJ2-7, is GAGVSQTPSNKVTEKGKYVELRCDPISGHTALYWYRQSLGQGPEFLIYFQGTGAADDSGLPNDRFFAVRPEGSVSTLKIQRTERGDSAVYLCASSPQGLGLTPYEQYFGPGTRLTVT.